The clone carrying this T cell receptor (beta chain) appeared many times. Time point described: persistent/refractory GD, antithyroid drugs over 5 years with positive TRAb. PBMC-derived RNA was used for the TCR library. This record comes from a study of regulatory T cells in long-lasting Graves disease. V lost 4 bases to trimming and J lost 10 bases; unmatched junction nucleotides: 5. This CDR3 is 15 amino acids long. CDR1 is MGHRA, CDR2 YSYEKL, per germline. In building TCR beta libraries, iRepertoire HTBI primers were used together with Arm-PCR of CDR3 regions. TCRdb analysed the multiplex PCR reads with MiXCR anew, one entry per CDR3 protein. The sample comprises 300,000 to 350,000 distinct CDR3 sequences, 15% to 20% of which are singletons, and 25% to 35% rests with the top ten.

Sequencing was performed on peripheral blood mononuclear cells (PBMCs), taken when the disease was refractory, from a patient treated with antithyroid drugs. This sequence originates from a female donor with Graves disease. The chain carries TRBV4-1 and TRBJ2-6; TRBD2 agrees at 12 bases. The CDR3 sequence: CASSPGLAGENVLTF. CDR3 in DNA: TGCGCCAGCAGCCCGGGACTAGCGGGTGAGAACGTCCTGACTTTC.